The 16 T cell receptor beta chains below all came from one sample that was sequenced in a study of cytomegalovirus exposure and HLA in healthy donors. Libraries were prepared by immunoSEQ multiplex PCR; TCRdb keeps only in-frame clonotypes and omits some of them. Of 160,000 or so clones in the sample, approximately 87% were seen once. Sequencing was carried out using PBMCs. Receptors originate from a woman aged 25-40 years in good health and CMV-seronegative.

This chain joins TRBV5-1 and TRBJ1-1, with D possibly matching TRBD1 (5 bases). CDR3 length: 14 amino acids. Germline V gene lookup returns CDR1 SGHRS and CDR2 YFSETQ. Trimming stripped 2 bases from V and 2 bases from J, with 10 bases between. This chain's CDR3 is CASSLLTDNTEAFF. In nucleotides, the CDR3 is TGCGCCAGCAGCTTACTGACAGATAACACTGAAGCTTTCTTT.

The chain joins TRBV1 to TRBJ2-5; TRBD2, the D gene given by the table, was not confirmed from the DNA. TRBV1 is listed as a pseudogene. The CDR3 loop spans 21 amino acids. The DNA of the CDR3 is TGCACCAGCAGCCAAGATCGCCGCCGGGACTCTTTCGTCTCCCAGCAAGAGACCCAGTACTTC. This codes for CTSSQDRRRDSFVSQQETQYF.

The V call is TRBV29-1, the J call TRBJ1-4; D is perhaps TRBD1 (5 bases). CDR3 length equals 11 residues. Trimming removed 6 bases from V and 11 bases from J, with 13 bases in between. Germline CDR1 SQVTM, CDR2 ANQGSEA. DNA for the CDR3: TGCAGCGTCGCTGACCGACAGAAACTGTTTTTT. It translates to CSVADRQKLFF.

The chain couples TRBV19 to TRBJ2-5; the D gene is possibly TRBD2 (6 bases). Germline CDR1 LNHDA, CDR2 SQIVND (reference sequence). The V gene lost 3 bases and the J gene lost 2 bases, with 10 bases spanning the gap. This CDR3 region has 14 residues. The chain's CDR3 is CASSMGTYQETQYF. CDR3 DNA sequence: TGTGCCAGTAGTATGGGGACTTATCAAGAGACCCAGTACTTC.

This clone was counted a few times. The rearrangement links TRBV4-2 to TRBJ2-7; perhaps TRBD1 as D (5 bases). This CDR3 contains 15 residues. The V end was cut by 4 bases, the J end by 3 bases, with 16 bases between. Germline CDR1 LGHNA, CDR2 YNFKEQ. CDR3 bases: TGTGCCAGCAGCCCAGGGTCGGTAGCTTACTACGAGCAGTACTTC. This codes for CASSPGSVAYYEQYF.

The rearrangement links TRBV6-4 to TRBJ2-1; maybe TRBD2 (5 bases). V was cut by 1 base and J by 4 bases, with 14 bases left in between. This CDR3 comprises 16 residues. Germline V gives CDR1 MRHNA, CDR2 SNTAGT. CDR3 region: CASSDYSAALYNEQFF. The CDR3, as DNA: TGTGCCAGCAGTGACTATTCAGCGGCGCTGTACAATGAGCAGTTCTTC.

The rearrangement joins TRBV18 to TRBJ1-5; no clear D. V lost 6 bases to trimming and J lost 5 bases, with 17 bases between them. Germline V gene sequence: CDR1 KGHSH, CDR2 LQKENI. The CDR3 covers 15 residues. The CDR3 nucleotides are TGTGCCAGCTCCCGCGGCCAGTCGGGTGATCAGCCCCAGCATTTT. This gives the protein CASSRGQSGDQPQHF.

This chain connects TRBV5-8 to TRBJ1-5; 9 bases fit TRBD1. This CDR3 has 14 residues. Germline CDR1 reads SGHTS; CDR2 reads YDEGEE. Germline trimming cut 5 bases from V and 6 bases from J; bases unmatched to any gene: 6. For the CDR3, the DNA is TGTGCCAGCAGTTATGACAGGGGGGGTCAGCCCCAGCATTTT. Amino acids: CASSYDRGGQPQHF.

This rearrangement joins TRBV5-1 to TRBJ2-1, with D unresolved. This CDR3 is built from 14 residues. CDR1 and CDR2 (germline): SGHRS, YFSETQ. V was cut by 9 bases and J by 1 base, with 14 bases left in between. The chain's CDR3 is CATLRLNSYNEQFF. Here the CDR3 DNA reads TGCGCCACCCTTAGACTCAATTCCTACAATGAGCAGTTCTTC. Combining the CDR3 with reference TRBV5-1 and TRBJ2-1 gives the whole variable domain KAGVTQTPRYLIKTRGQQVTLSCSPISGHRSVSWYQQTPGQGLQFLFEYFSETQRNKGNFPGRFSGRQFSNSRSEMNVSTLELGDSALYLCATLRLNSYNEQFFGPGTRLTVL.

The V gene is TRBV27, the J gene TRBJ2-5; D is perhaps TRBD2 (6 bases). Per the germline V gene, CDR1 is MNHEY and CDR2 is SMNVEV (reference sequence). The CDR3 is 15 residues long. V was cut by 6 bases and J by 5 bases, with 19 bases left in between. CDR3 sequence (DNA): TGTGCCAGCAGCCCGGGGGTCCCCTCCAGGGAGACCCAGTACTTC. Translated: CASSPGVPSRETQYF.

The chain carries TRBV5-1 and TRBJ1-1, with 8 positions matching TRBD1. The V and J ends lost 7 bases and 4 bases, in that order; junction bases with no gene match: 9. Germline loops: CDR1 SGHRS, CDR2 YFSETQ. This CDR3 is built from 14 residues. DNA for the CDR3: TGCGCCAGCTCCAGGGGGCCGGGACCCACTGAAGCTTTCTTT. Its translation: CASSRGPGPTEAFF.

This clone was detected once. J is TRBJ2-3 and V is TRBV6-6, with a weak D call TRBD1 (6 bases). The length of the CDR3 is 14 residues. The germline CDR1 and CDR2 sequences are MNHNY and SVGAGI (reference sequence). V dropped 7 bases and J dropped 8 bases, with 19 bases sitting between them. The CDR3, as DNA: TGTGCCAGCAACCTCGCTGACAGGCCTCGTACGCAGTATTTT. Protein: CASNLADRPRTQYF.

A word on this clone: At the DNA level, this CDR3 is encoded by other sequences in the same sample as well. The rearrangement joins TRBV6-5 to TRBJ1-1; no reliable D call. The CDR3 is made up of 15 amino acids. Germline CDR1 is MNHEY and CDR2 is SVGAGI. Trimming removed 0 bases at V and 2 bases at J, with 10 bases between. The CDR3 sequence: CASSYSFGSNTEAFF. CDR3 DNA sequence: TGTGCCAGCAGTTACTCTTTCGGGAGTAACACTGAAGCTTTCTTT.

As DNA, the CDR3 is TGCGCCAGCAGCCAAGATGTCGCGGACAGGGGGATCGCCGGGGAGCTGTTTTTT. Encoded protein: CASSQDVADRGIAGELFF. V usage is TRBV4-3 and J usage is TRBJ2-2, with 10 bases lining up with TRBD1. V gave up 0 bases and J gave up 6 bases; unmatched junction bases: 10. Germline lookup yields CDR1 LGHNA and CDR2 YSLEER. CDR3 length: 18 amino acids.

The V and J genes are TRBV7-2 and TRBJ2-7, with a tentative D call TRBD1 (6 bases). Trimming removed 4 bases from V and 1 base from J, with 8 bases in between. The CDR3 has 13 amino acids. CDR1 is SGHTA and CDR2 is FQGNSA in the germline V gene. The CDR3 spells CASSSQGSYEQYF. The CDR3 DNA reads as TGTGCCAGCAGCTCCCAGGGGTCCTACGAGCAGTACTTC.

The chain is built from TRBV7-2 and TRBJ1-1; 7 nucleotides line up with TRBD1. This CDR3 has 14 amino acids. The germline V gene encodes CDR1 SGHTA and CDR2 FQGNSA. The V segment lost 1 base and the J segment 7 bases; nucleotides outside the gene matches: 6. The CDR3 loop is CASSLGQGRLEAFF. The CDR3 nucleotides read TGTGCCAGCAGCTTAGGACAGGGCAGACTTGAAGCTTTCTTT.